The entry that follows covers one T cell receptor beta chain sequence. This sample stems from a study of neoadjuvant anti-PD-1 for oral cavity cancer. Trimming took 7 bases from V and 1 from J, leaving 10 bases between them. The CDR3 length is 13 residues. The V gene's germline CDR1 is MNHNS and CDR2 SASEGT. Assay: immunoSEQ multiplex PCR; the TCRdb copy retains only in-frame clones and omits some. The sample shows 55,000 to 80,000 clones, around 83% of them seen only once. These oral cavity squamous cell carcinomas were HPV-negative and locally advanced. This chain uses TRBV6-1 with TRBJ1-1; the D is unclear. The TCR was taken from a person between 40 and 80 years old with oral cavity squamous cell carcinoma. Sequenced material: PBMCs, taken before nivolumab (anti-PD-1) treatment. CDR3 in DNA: TGTGCCAGCACTACCGCCTCGAACACTGAAGCTTTCTTT. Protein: CASTTASNTEAFF.